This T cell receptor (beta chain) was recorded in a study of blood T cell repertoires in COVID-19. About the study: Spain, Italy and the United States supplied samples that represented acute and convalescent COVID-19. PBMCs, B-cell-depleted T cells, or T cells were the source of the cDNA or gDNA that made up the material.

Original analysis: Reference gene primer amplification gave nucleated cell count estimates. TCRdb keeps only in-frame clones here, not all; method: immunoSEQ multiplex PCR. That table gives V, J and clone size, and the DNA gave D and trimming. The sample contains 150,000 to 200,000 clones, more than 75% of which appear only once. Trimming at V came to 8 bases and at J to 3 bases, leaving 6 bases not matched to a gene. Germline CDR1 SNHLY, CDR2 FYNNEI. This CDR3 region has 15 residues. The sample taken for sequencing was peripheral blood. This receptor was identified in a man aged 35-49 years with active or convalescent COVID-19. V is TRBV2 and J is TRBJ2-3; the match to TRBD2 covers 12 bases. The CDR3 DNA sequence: TGTGCCAGCCGATGGACTAGCGGGGAAACAGATACGCAGTATTTT. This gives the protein CASRWTSGETDTQYF.